The 27 T cell receptor beta chains in this list originate from one sample, sequenced in a study of identical twins. TCRdb re-analysed the 5' RACE reads in MiXCR, keeping a single row per CDR3 protein. The table has approximately 410,000 distinct CDR3 sequences, approximately 17% seen once. Sequenced input: naive T cells sorted from blood. These TCRs come from a man aged 45 to 65 in good health.

The chain recombines TRBV6-2 or TRBV6-3 with TRBJ2-7; 9 positions match TRBD1. V shed 6 bases, J shed 2 bases, and the junction held 11 bases outside the gene matches. This CDR3 spans 16 amino acids. Germline lookup yields CDR1 MNHEY and CDR2 SVGEGT. CDR3 in DNA: TGTGCCAGCAGATCAACCGGGACAGGGTACACCTACGAGCAGTACTTC. Amino acids: CASRSTGTGYTYEQYF.

This chain connects TRBV6-6 to TRBJ2-6; no definite D call. Germline lookup yields CDR1 MNHNY and CDR2 SVGAGI (reference sequence). The ends were cut back, 1 base at V and 3 bases at J, with 1 base in the middle. This CDR3 spans 13 amino acids. CDR3 residues: CASSYYGANVLTF. The CDR3 DNA reads TGTGCCAGCAGTTACTATGGGGCCAACGTCCTGACTTTC.

The genes are TRBV5-1 and TRBJ2-1; TRBD2 agrees at 14 bases. Trimming took 0 bases from V and 6 from J; bases not matched to a gene: 2. This CDR3 spans 16 amino acids. Germline CDR1 SGHRS, CDR2 YFSETQ. DNA for the CDR3: TGCGCCAGCAGCTTGGCGACTAGCGGGGGGGCCAATGAGCAGTTCTTC. Translated, it gives CASSLATSGGANEQFF.

The table lists this clonotype with a few counts. This chain uses TRBV7-9 with TRBJ2-7, with a weak D call TRBD1 (6 bases). The germline V gene encodes CDR1 SEHNR and CDR2 FQNEAQ (reference sequence). The CDR3 is made up of 15 amino acids. The V gene lost 8 bases and the J gene lost 6 bases, with 23 bases spanning the gap. This CDR3 is CASSRGDNHAGEQYF. The CDR3 DNA reads as TGTGCCAGCTCCCGTGGGGACAACCACGCGGGCGAGCAGTACTTC. Full variable domain (outside the CDR3, taken from reference TRBV7-9 and TRBJ2-7): DTGVSQNPRHKITKRGQNVTFRCDPISEHNRLYWYRQTLGQGPEFLTYFQNEAQLEKSRLLSDRFSAERPKGSFSTLEIQRTEQGDSAMYLCASSRGDNHAGEQYFGPGTRLTVT.

The chain uses TRBV12-3 or TRBV12-4 and TRBJ1-1, with D hard to call. The CDR3 loop spans 13 amino acids. Trimming left V 5 bases short and J 7 bases short, with 14 bases between. CDR3 region: CASSPGEKGEAFF. The CDR3 nucleotides read TGTGCCAGCAGTCCCGGGGAGAAGGGTGAAGCTTTCTTT.

The CDR3 loop reads CAISERQYNEQFF. DNA for the CDR3: TGTGCCATCAGTGAGCGACAATACAATGAGCAGTTCTTC. The chain combines TRBV10-3 with TRBJ2-1; D is undetermined. Germline CDR1 and CDR2: ENHRY and SYGVKD. The CDR3 runs 13 residues. Deletions cut 2 bases from V and 4 bases from J, with 6 bases between.

This clonotype was recorded many times. The V and J genes are TRBV10-3 and TRBJ2-3; maybe TRBD2 (5 bases). This CDR3 spans 16 amino acids. Germline CDR1 is ENHRY and CDR2 is SYGVKD. Trimming stripped 4 bases from V and 0 bases from J, with 14 bases between. The CDR3 loop is CAISGRGGQSTDTQYF. The CDR3, as DNA: TGTGCCATCAGTGGCCGAGGCGGGCAGAGCACAGATACGCAGTATTTT.

This rearrangement joins TRBV20-1 to TRBJ2-5; either TRBD1 or TRBD2 may supply D (5 bases each). In germline, CDR1 is DFQATT, CDR2 SNEGSKA (reference sequence). The V gene lost 5 bases and the J gene lost 4 bases, with 8 bases spanning the gap. The CDR3 length is 11 residues. CDR3 sequence: CSAPRGETQYF. The CDR3 nucleotides are TGCAGTGCTCCGAGGGGAGAGACCCAGTACTTC.

In this sample, this clonotype turned up a few times. This sequence joins TRBV14 and TRBJ2-7, with unresolved D. This CDR3 comprises 15 residues. Germline CDR1 and CDR2: SGHDN and FVKESK. Trimming cost V 0 bases and J 2 bases, with 11 bases left between them. CDR3 residues: CASSQDAAGPYEQYF. CDR3 bases: TGTGCCAGCAGCCAAGATGCGGCAGGACCCTACGAGCAGTACTTC.

A few counts support this clonotype. The chain couples TRBV4-1 to TRBJ1-2; 11 bases align to TRBD1. The germline CDR1 and CDR2 sequences are MGHRA and YSYEKL. The CDR3 has 14 residues. V trimming: 5 bases; J trimming: 5 bases; junction bases outside the gene matches: 4. The CDR3, as DNA: TGCGCCAGCAGCAGGGACAGGGGGGATTATGGCTACACCTTC. Translated, it gives CASSRDRGDYGYTF.

At least ten counts were recorded for this clonotype. The chain couples TRBV6-1 to TRBJ2-2; tentative D call: TRBD2 (5 bases). Trimming shortened V by 1 base and J by 6 bases, and 9 bases separated the two germline ends. The CDR3 consists of 14 residues. Looked up from germline, CDR1 is MNHNS and CDR2 is SASEGT. The DNA of the CDR3 is TGTGCCAGCAGTGAAGGGCTAGCATCCGGGGAGCTGTTTTTT. It translates to CASSEGLASGELFF.

The CDR3 DNA is TGTGCCAGCAGCTTAGAGGGGGCAAGGGCCTCGATAAACAATGAGCAGTTCTTC. Translated, it gives CASSLEGARASINNEQFF. The genes are TRBV7-6 and TRBJ2-1; TRBD1 agrees at 7 bases. V lost 1 base and J lost 5; bases outside the gene matches: 14. This CDR3 is built from 18 residues. Germline assignment: CDR1 SGHVS and CDR2 FNYEAQ.

This clonotype showed up just a few times. This chain links TRBV20-1 with TRBJ2-3; 8 bases are a match to TRBD1. Unmatched junction bases numbered 4, after V lost 2 bases and J lost 3 bases. Looked up from germline, CDR1 is DFQATT and CDR2 is SNEGSKA (reference sequence). The CDR3 is 14 residues long. This chain's CDR3 is CSARQGALTDTQYF. CDR3 in DNA: TGCAGTGCTAGACAGGGGGCGTTGACAGATACGCAGTATTTT.

The table lists this clonotype with many counts. J is TRBJ2-3 and V is TRBV28; D possibly corresponds to TRBD2 (5 bases). CDR3 size: 16 residues. Germline V CDR1 and CDR2: MDHEN, SYDVKM. V lost 2 bases to trimming and J lost 0 bases, with 12 bases between them. CDR3 sequence reads: CASSLTRGASTDTQYF. CDR3 nucleotides: TGTGCCAGCAGTTTAACACGGGGTGCTAGCACAGATACGCAGTATTTT.

This rearrangement joins TRBV5-6 to TRBJ1-6; D not certain. Looked up from germline, CDR1 is SGHDT and CDR2 is YYEEEE. V was clipped by 4 bases and J by 3 bases, with 8 bases between them. The CDR3 extends over 14 amino acids. DNA of the CDR3: TGTGCCAGCAGCGCTGGAAGCTATAATTCACCCCTCCACTTT. Amino acids: CASSAGSYNSPLHF.

Note on this clonotype: This may be a read error: a much more frequent sequence differs by one nucleotide. The V call is TRBV14, the J call TRBJ1-3; the D is unclear. The CDR3 contains 13 residues. Germline V lookup: CDR1 SGHDN, CDR2 FVKESK. CDR3 nucleotide sequence: TGTGCCAGCAGCCAAGGATCTGGAAACGCCATATATTTT. Amino acid sequence: CASSQGSGNAIYF.

This clonotype was counted at least ten times. The chain links TRBV2 to TRBJ2-7, with D perhaps assigned TRBD1 or TRBD2 (5 bases each). The CDR3 runs to 13 residues. Between the trimmed V and J ends, which lost 6 bases and 0 bases, there was a span of 9 bases. CDR1 is SNHLY and CDR2 is FYNNEI in the germline V gene. This CDR3 is CASRWGSSYEQYF. The CDR3 DNA reads TGTGCCAGCAGATGGGGGAGCTCCTACGAGCAGTACTTC.

This clonotype came up a few times. This chain links TRBV20-1 with TRBJ2-2, with D tentatively TRBD1 (6 bases). V lost 3 bases to trimming and J lost 4 bases, with 27 bases between them. CDR1 is DFQATT, CDR2 SNEGSKA, per germline (reference sequence). This CDR3 comprises 19 residues. CDR3: CSARGVGTTPSWGTGELFF. CDR3 bases: TGCAGTGCTAGGGGGGTGGGGACAACCCCCTCTTGGGGCACCGGGGAGCTGTTTTTT.

This clonotype was recorded many times. This rearrangement joins TRBV15 to TRBJ2-7; D unresolved. Germline CDR1 reads LNHNV; CDR2 reads YYDKDF (reference sequence). Trimming cost V 3 bases and J 7 bases, with 10 bases left between them. CDR3 size: 12 residues. This CDR3 reads CATSRYGSEQYF. The DNA of the CDR3 is TGTGCCACCAGCAGGTATGGCAGTGAGCAGTACTTC.

The V call is TRBV4-3, the J call TRBJ2-7, with TRBD1 matching over 8 bases. The CDR3 covers 14 residues. Trimming took 0 bases from V and 6 from J; bases not matched to a gene: 4. CDR1 and CDR2 from the germline V gene are LGHNA and YSLEER. The CDR3 sequence: CASSQEDRAGEQYF. Written as DNA, the CDR3 is TGCGCCAGCAGCCAAGAGGACAGGGCGGGCGAGCAGTACTTC.

V usage is TRBV14 and J usage is TRBJ1-2; 8 nucleotides match TRBD1. V shed 5 bases and J 5 bases; nucleotides not matched to a gene: 7. Germline loops: CDR1 SGHDN, CDR2 FVKESK. The CDR3 has 14 amino acids. The CDR3 coding sequence is TGTGCCAGCAGCACGCGGGACAGGCTTTATGGCTACACCTTC. This encodes CASSTRDRLYGYTF.

The J gene is TRBJ2-3, the V gene TRBV7-2; 7 bases are shared with TRBD2. The germline CDR1 and CDR2 sequences are SGHTA and FQGNSA. V was pared by 5 bases and J by 4 bases, with 9 bases of the junction left unmatched. CDR3 length: 15 amino acids. As DNA, the CDR3 is TGTGCCAGCAGCGTACTAGCGTTTCCCGCAGATACGCAGTATTTT. Translated: CASSVLAFPADTQYF.

The CDR3 sequence is CSARGQGKSSYNEQFF. CDR3 sequence (DNA): TGCAGTGCTAGAGGACAGGGGAAGAGCTCCTACAATGAGCAGTTCTTC. The chain carries TRBV20-1 and TRBJ2-1, with 8 bases lining up with TRBD1. Trimming cost V 1 base and J 0 bases; bases outside gene matches: 5. The CDR3 consists of 16 residues. Germline CDR1 DFQATT, CDR2 SNEGSKA (reference sequence).

The genes are TRBV5-1 and TRBJ2-1; 11 nucleotides line up with TRBD2. Unmatched junction bases numbered 8, after V lost 5 bases and J lost 4 bases. The germline V gene encodes CDR1 SGHRS and CDR2 YFSETQ. This CDR3 comprises 16 residues. The CDR3 sequence: CASRTGTSGIYNEQFF. The CDR3 DNA reads TGCGCCAGCAGGACGGGGACTAGCGGCATTTACAATGAGCAGTTCTTC.

The V and J genes are TRBV20-1 and TRBJ2-7; 9 positions agree with TRBD2. The CDR3 extends over 13 amino acids. The J segment lost 0 bases and the V segment lost 7 bases, leaving 4 bases of the junction unmatched. Germline lookup yields CDR1 DFQATT and CDR2 SNEGSKA (reference sequence). The CDR3 DNA sequence: TGCAGTGGGACTAGCGAGAGCTCCTACGAGCAGTACTTC. Protein product: CSGTSESSYEQYF.

This clonotype was detected ten times or more. V is TRBV5-1 and J is TRBJ2-3; 11 positions match TRBD2. Germline trimming cut 4 bases from V and 2 bases from J; bases unmatched to any gene: 12. This CDR3 region has 18 residues. CDR1 and CDR2 from the germline V gene are SGHRS and YFSETQ. The CDR3 is CASSLGIAGGQVTDTQYF. CDR3 nucleotide sequence: TGCGCCAGCAGCCTCGGTATAGCGGGGGGGCAGGTCACAGATACGCAGTATTTT.

The chain uses TRBV28 and TRBJ2-5, with D possibly called TRBD1 or TRBD2 (5 bases each). This CDR3 is 17 amino acids long. The V end was cut by 2 bases, the J end by 4 bases, with 20 bases between. Germline V CDR1 and CDR2: MDHEN, SYDVKM. The CDR3 nucleotides read TGTGCCAGCAGTTTAGCGGAACGAACCGGGGCCGGAGAGACCCAGTACTTC. Amino acids: CASSLAERTGAGETQYF. Full variable domain (missing parts from reference TRBV28 and TRBJ2-5): DVKVTQSSRYLVKRTGEKVFLECVQDMDHENMFWYRQDPGLGLRLIYFSYDVKMKEKGDIPEGYSVSREKKERFSLILESASTNQTSMYLCASSLAERTGAGETQYFGPGTRLLVL.